Each of the 20 T cell receptor beta chains below was sequenced from the same sample in a study of neurological immune-mediated disorders. The time point denotes: longitudinal time-point 2. MiXCR was run by TCRdb on the 5' RACE reads, yielding one entry per CDR3 protein. The table has around 90,000 distinct CDR3 sequences, roughly 13% seen once; the top ten hold around 5.3%. Sequencing used PBMCs. All receptors derive from a female donor with HTLV-1-associated myelopathy (HAM/TSP).

This clonotype was recorded many times. V and J are TRBV6-5 and TRBJ1-2, with no clear D. The CDR3 has 14 residues. Per the germline V gene, CDR1 is MNHEY and CDR2 is SVGAGI. Trimming cost V 0 bases and J 0 bases, with 5 bases left between them. The DNA for the CDR3 is TGTGCCAGCAGTTACTCCGAGGCTAACTATGGCTACACCTTC. It encodes CASSYSEANYGYTF.

This clonotype was detected many times. The V call is TRBV5-5, the J call TRBJ2-2, with TRBD1 matching 10 bases. The CDR3 sequence is 17 residues long. V trimming: 2 bases; J trimming: 5 bases; junction bases outside the gene matches: 9. Germline V gene sequence: CDR1 SGHKS, CDR2 YYEKEE (reference sequence). The CDR3 bases are TGTGCCAGCAGCTTTGGGGGACCGGGACAGGGGACCGGGGAGCTGTTTTTT. This sequence encodes CASSFGGPGQGTGELFF.

The table lists this clonotype with many counts. The chain links TRBV7-2 to TRBJ2-1, with 7 bases lining up with TRBD2. The V segment lost 5 bases and the J segment 7 bases; nucleotides outside the gene matches: 5. The CDR3 covers 13 residues. Germline CDR1 is SGHTA and CDR2 is FQGNSA. The CDR3 is CASSTVGGNEQFF. The DNA for the CDR3 is TGTGCCAGCAGCACAGTCGGGGGGAATGAGCAGTTCTTC.

This clonotype was seen at least ten times. The gene calls are TRBV29-1 and TRBJ2-1; a possible D gene is TRBD2 (5 bases). The V and J ends lost 2 bases and 0 bases respectively, with 14 bases between them. The CDR3 has 16 amino acids. Germline V gene sequence: CDR1 SQVTM, CDR2 ANQGSEA. CDR3 DNA sequence: TGCAGCGTTGAATCAGCGCTGGGGAGCTCCTACAATGAGCAGTTCTTC. Translation: CSVESALGSSYNEQFF.

The rearrangement uses TRBV7-9 and TRBJ2-5; a weak D match, TRBD1 (5 bases). The CDR3 consists of 16 residues. Trimming shortened V by 5 bases and J by 0 bases, and 16 bases separated the two germline ends. Germline V CDR1 and CDR2: SEHNR, FQNEAQ (reference sequence). The CDR3 DNA is TGTGCCAGCAGCCTCGGGCCGTGGGGCAACCAAGAGACCCAGTACTTC. Residues: CASSLGPWGNQETQYF.

This clonotype was seen repeatedly, ten times or more. The rearrangement uses TRBV12-3 or TRBV12-4 and TRBJ2-7; perhaps TRBD2 as D (5 bases). This CDR3 is built from 14 residues. V lost 10 bases to trimming and J lost 2 bases, with 18 bases between them. CDR3 residues: CATSKEHGTYEQYF. CDR3 nucleotide sequence: TGTGCCACCTCGAAAGAACACGGGACCTACGAGCAGTACTTC.

As regards this clonotype: Possible read error: a much larger clone is one base away. This chain connects TRBV5-1 to TRBJ2-2, with no clear D. CDR3 length: 15 residues. Germline CDR1 reads SGHRS; CDR2 reads YFSETQ. The DNA of the CDR3 is TGCGCCATCAGCTTGTTGGCCACGAACACCGGGGAGCTGTTTTTT. It codes for CAISLLATNTGELFF.

Of note for this clonotype: A much larger clone sits a single nucleotide away, making a read error possible. The chain joins TRBV15 to TRBJ2-4, with D maybe TRBD2 (5 bases). The V gene's germline CDR1 is LNHNV and CDR2 YYDKDF (reference sequence). The CDR3 is 22 residues long. The CDR3 spells CATNRGYPTRRSSPLAKNIQYF. The CDR3 region has the DNA TGTGCTACCAACAGAGGGTACCCCACAAGGCGAAGCTCCCCCCTAGCCAAAAACATTCAGTACTTC.

This clonotype was seen many times. The chain links TRBV10-3 to TRBJ1-5; D gene ambiguous. The V end was cut by 3 bases, the J end by 2 bases, with 8 bases between. Germline V lookup: CDR1 ENHRY, CDR2 SYGVKD. The CDR3 runs 14 residues. The CDR3 DNA sequence: TGTGCCATCAGTGATGGAGGTGGCAATCAGCCCCAGCATTTT. Residues: CAISDGGGNQPQHF.

This clonotype was observed many times. The rearrangement links TRBV5-5 to TRBJ2-1; no clear D. The V gene's germline CDR1 is SGHKS and CDR2 YYEKEE (reference sequence). The CDR3 extends over 17 amino acids. The V end lost 2 bases, the J end lost 8 bases, and 23 bases lay between the germline ends. CDR3 coding DNA: TGTGCCAGCAGCTTAGGAGTTGGTGTAGGGATTAGGGATGAGCAGTTCTTC. Amino acid sequence: CASSLGVGVGIRDEQFF.

At least ten counts were recorded for this clonotype. V gene TRBV12-3 or TRBV12-4 combines with J gene TRBJ2-1, with 10 bases aligning to TRBD2. The CDR3 contains 15 residues. V was pared by 6 bases and J by 6 bases, with 8 bases of the junction left unmatched. CDR3 in DNA: TGTGCCAGCAGCCTAGCGGGGGCCTACATCAATGAGCAGTTCTTC. It specifies CASSLAGAYINEQFF.

This clonotype was counted ten times or more. This chain links TRBV12-3 or TRBV12-4 with TRBJ2-7; perhaps TRBD1 as D (6 bases). Trimming took 4 bases from V and 2 from J, leaving 18 bases between them. The CDR3 is 16 amino acids. The CDR3 DNA is TGTGCCAGCAGTTCTCTCCCCAACAGGGTCCCCTACGAGCAGTACTTC. Translation: CASSSLPNRVPYEQYF.

At least ten counts were recorded for this clonotype. V usage is TRBV27 and J usage is TRBJ2-6; TRBD1 might be the D (6 bases). The V end was cut by 3 bases, the J end by 2 bases, with 8 bases between. The CDR3 totals 15 residues. The germline CDR1 and CDR2 sequences are MNHEY and SMNVEV (reference sequence). CDR3 coding DNA: TGTGCCAGCAGTTTTGAGGGGGCTGGGGCCAACGTCCTGACTTTC. It codes for CASSFEGAGANVLTF.

The V and J genes are TRBV5-1 and TRBJ1-4, with 7 bases lining up with TRBD1. The CDR3 loop spans 14 amino acids. Germline V gene data show CDR1 as SGHRS and CDR2 as YFSETQ. V trimming: 2 bases; J trimming: 8 bases; junction bases outside the gene matches: 6. As DNA, the CDR3 is TGCGCCAGCAGCTTCAGCAGGGGGAGCGAAAAACTGTTTTTT. This translates into CASSFSRGSEKLFF.

This clonotype was seen ten or more times. The chain recombines TRBV5-1 with TRBJ2-3; 7 bases line up with TRBD2. In germline, CDR1 is SGHRS, CDR2 YFSETQ. V was clipped by 4 bases and J by 0 bases; unmatched bases: 5. There are 15 residues in the CDR3. CDR3 amino acids: CASSLDSGSTDTQYF. CDR3 DNA: TGCGCCAGCAGCCTAGATAGCGGGAGCACAGATACGCAGTATTTT.

This clonotype has ten or more counts. The chain employs TRBV4-1 and TRBJ2-7; 7 bases map to TRBD2. V trimming: 5 bases; J trimming: 2 bases; junction bases outside the gene matches: 3. Per the germline V gene, CDR1 is MGHRA and CDR2 is YSYEKL. The CDR3 has 13 residues. CDR3 sequence (DNA): TGCGCCAGCAGCATCGGACTAGCCTACGAGCAGTACTTC. Its protein is CASSIGLAYEQYF.

This clonotype was observed many times. The genes are TRBV5-1 and TRBJ2-3; maybe TRBD2 (5 bases). V was shortened by 3 bases and J by 4 bases, with 12 bases between the two germline ends. Germline assignment: CDR1 SGHRS and CDR2 YFSETQ. This CDR3 contains 14 residues. This CDR3 is CASSSLREADTQYF. The CDR3, as DNA: TGCGCCAGCAGCTCCCTTCGGGAAGCAGATACGCAGTATTTT.

This clonotype was counted at least ten times. The chain joins TRBV15 to TRBJ2-7; 8 nucleotides line up with TRBD2. The junction had 5 bases not matched to a gene; V was cut back by 2 bases and J by 2 bases. The CDR3 sequence is 15 residues long. Germline V gives CDR1 LNHNV, CDR2 YYDKDF (reference sequence). In DNA, the CDR3 is TGTGCCACCAGCAGATTGCGGGGGGCCGCCTACGAGCAGTACTTC. This gives the protein CATSRLRGAAYEQYF. The full variable domain, completed using reference TRBV15 and TRBJ2-7, is DAMVIQNPRYQVTQFGKPVTLSCSQTLNHNVMYWYQQKSSQAPKLLFHYYDKDFNNEADTPDNFQSRRPNTSFCFLDIRSPGLGDTAMYLCATSRLRGAAYEQYFGPGTRLTVT.

This clonotype showed up many times. The chain has TRBV5-1 and TRBJ2-7; D not resolved. The V and J ends lost 7 bases and 2 bases respectively, with 13 bases between them. In germline, CDR1 is SGHRS, CDR2 YFSETQ. The CDR3 loop spans 13 amino acids. Here the CDR3 DNA reads TGCGCCAGCGGCGAGGAAACTGCCTACGAGCAGTACTTC. It yields the protein CASGEETAYEQYF. Drawing the rest from reference TRBV5-1 and TRBJ2-7, the complete variable domain is KAGVTQTPRYLIKTRGQQVTLSCSPISGHRSVSWYQQTPGQGLQFLFEYFSETQRNKGNFPGRFSGRQFSNSRSEMNVSTLELGDSALYLCASGEETAYEQYFGPGTRLTVT.

This clonotype has ten or more counts. The J gene is TRBJ1-1, the V gene TRBV10-3; the D gene is possibly TRBD1 (5 bases). CDR3 length: 12 residues. Trimming took 7 bases from V and 1 from J, leaving 7 bases between them. Germline values: CDR1 ENHRY, CDR2 SYGVKD. Written as DNA, the CDR3 is TGTGCCATCACTACAGGGAACACTGAAGCTTTCTTT. Its translation: CAITTGNTEAFF.